One sample yielded the 26 T cell receptor beta chains listed below, sequenced in a study of low-dose radiotherapy and immunotherapy resistance in tumors. Primers targeting TRAV and TRBV primed first-strand cDNA, covering alpha and beta chains. TCRs underwent around 20 PCR cycles of amplification with a constant-region primer and V-primer adapter. One entry per CDR3 protein, called by TCRdb with MiXCR from the reads. The profile shows about 9,800 distinct CDR3 sequences, approximately 72% of them singletons. The receptors come from a human donor with advanced metastatic prostate, ovarian, gallbladder or colorectal cancer (not recorded which). This table probably holds off-target reads from a library built for another chain.

This sequence joins TRBV2 and TRBJ2-3; 7 bases line up with TRBD2. CDR1 SNHLY and CDR2 FYNNEI come from the germline V gene. This CDR3 region has 15 residues. V dropped 3 bases and J dropped 0; count of bases not matched to a gene: 3. The CDR3 region has the DNA TGTGCCAGCAGTGATGGCGGGAGAAGCACAGATACGCAGTATTTT. Residues: CASSDGGRSTDTQYF.

V is TRBV12-3 or TRBV12-4 and J is TRBJ2-5, with a weak D call TRBD1 (6 bases). The ends were cut back, 4 bases at V and 5 bases at J, with 11 bases in the middle. The CDR3 consists of 13 residues. The CDR3 nucleotides read TGTGCCAGCAGTTGGACAGTGAGGGAGACCCAGTACTTC. It encodes CASSWTVRETQYF.

The gene calls are TRBV10-3 and TRBJ1-2; 10 positions agree with TRBD1. This CDR3 region has 13 residues. After removal of 4 bases from V and 8 bases from J, the junction contained 4 bases not matched to a gene. Germline V gene lookup returns CDR1 ENHRY and CDR2 SYGVKD. The CDR3 loop reads CAISGGQGYGYTF. The CDR3 DNA is TGTGCCATCAGTGGGGGACAGGGGTACGGCTACACCTTC.

V gene TRBV5-5 combines with J gene TRBJ1-5, with D uncertain. Per germline, CDR1 SGHKS and CDR2 YYEKEE (reference sequence). The CDR3 sequence is 14 residues long. Trimming cost V 2 bases and J 6 bases, with 12 bases left between them. The CDR3 spells CASSFGSQGQPQHF. The CDR3 coding sequence is TGTGCCAGCAGCTTCGGGTCGCAAGGTCAGCCCCAGCATTTT. Supplemented by reference TRBV5-5 and TRBJ1-5, the full variable domain reads DAGVTQSPTHLIKTRGQQVTLRCSPISGHKSVSWYQQVLGQGPQFIFQYYEKEERGRGNFPDRFSARQFPNYSSELNVNALLLGDSALYLCASSFGSQGQPQHFGDGTRLSIL.

This rearrangement joins TRBV12-5 to TRBJ2-1; TRBD2 matches 13 bases. V lost 6 bases to trimming and J lost 8 bases; unmatched junction nucleotides: 4. This CDR3 has 14 amino acids. CDR1 and CDR2 (germline): LGHNT, FRNRAP. CDR3 protein: CASGTGLAGDEQFF. The CDR3 DNA sequence: TGTGCTAGTGGCACCGGACTAGCGGGAGATGAGCAGTTCTTC.

The chain has TRBV2 and TRBJ2-4; a possible D gene is TRBD1 (6 bases). Trimming cost V 5 bases and J 3 bases, with 14 bases left between them. This CDR3 is 15 amino acids long. Looked up from germline, CDR1 is SNHLY and CDR2 is FYNNEI. CDR3 bases: TGTGCCAGCAGTCCCTTGGACAGCGACAAAAACATTCAGTACTTC. This codes for CASSPLDSDKNIQYF.

The chain employs TRBV28 and TRBJ2-7; weak D call: TRBD1 (6 bases). There are 14 residues in the CDR3. The germline V gene has CDR1 MDHEN and CDR2 SYDVKM. Deletions cut 7 bases from V and 6 bases from J, with 19 bases between. In nucleotides, the CDR3 is TGTGCCAGCAATATTCGAGGGGGAGTAGGCGAGCAGTACTTC. Protein: CASNIRGGVGEQYF.

This rearrangement joins TRBV28 to TRBJ2-1; 14 positions agree with TRBD2. This CDR3 has 17 amino acids. V was pared by 6 bases and J by 4 bases, with 8 bases of the junction left unmatched. Germline assignment: CDR1 MDHEN and CDR2 SYDVKM. The CDR3 protein is CASRSPGTSGGYNEQFF. In DNA, the CDR3 is TGTGCCAGCAGAAGTCCCGGGACTAGCGGGGGTTACAATGAGCAGTTCTTC.

This clonotype appeared a few times. The rearrangement links TRBV28 to TRBJ2-7; D is unclear. The CDR3 extends over 11 amino acids. Trimming stripped 2 bases from V and 4 bases from J, with 3 bases between. Germline V CDR1 and CDR2: MDHEN, SYDVKM. CDR3 nucleotides: TGTGCCAGCAGTTTAAGGTACGAGCAGTACTTC. Amino acid sequence: CASSLRYEQYF.

This clonotype was observed a handful of times. This chain uses TRBV29-1 with TRBJ2-1, with TRBD1 identical over 8 bases. Germline CDR1 is SQVTM and CDR2 is ANQGSEA. The CDR3 sequence is 14 residues long. J lost 1 base, V lost 5 bases, and 4 bases had no gene match. The CDR3 loop is CSVRRTGSYNEQFF. As DNA, the CDR3 is TGCAGCGTTAGAAGGACAGGGTCCTACAATGAGCAGTTCTTC.

This chain links TRBV5-6 with TRBJ2-2; D not resolved. Germline V CDR1 and CDR2: SGHDT, YYEEEE. The CDR3 loop spans 13 amino acids. V dropped 2 bases and J dropped 6 bases, with 8 bases sitting between them. The CDR3 region has the DNA TGTGCCAGCAGCTTTCTAGGCTCCGGGGAGCTGTTTTTT. Translation gives CASSFLGSGELFF.

V gene TRBV5-1 combines with J gene TRBJ2-7, with D possibly TRBD2 on 5 matching bases. Germline-derived CDR1 and CDR2 are SGHRS and YFSETQ. This CDR3 has 13 amino acids. V lost 4 bases and J 3 bases, leaving 11 bases between the germline ends. CDR3 protein: CASSEGWGYEQYF. CDR3 coding DNA: TGCGCCAGCAGCGAGGGCTGGGGCTACGAGCAGTACTTC.

In this sample, this clonotype turned up once. This sequence joins TRBV20-1 and TRBJ2-1; 12 nucleotides align to TRBD2. Germline V gene sequence: CDR1 DFQATT, CDR2 SNEGSKA (reference sequence). This CDR3 region has 17 residues. CDR3 sequence reads: CRGSGLAGSSSYNEQFF. Written as DNA, the CDR3 is TGCAGGGGATCCGGACTAGCGGGGTCAAGCTCCTACAATGAGCAGTTCTTC.

This clonotype occurred a few times. The chain uses TRBV13 and TRBJ2-1; 9 positions agree with TRBD1. V shed 3 bases and J 6 bases; nucleotides not matched to a gene: 6. Germline V lookup: CDR1 PRHDT, CDR2 FYEKMQ (reference sequence). CDR3 size: 15 residues. CDR3 amino acids: CASSFRTGEGNEQFF. For the CDR3, the DNA is TGTGCCAGCAGCTTTAGGACAGGGGAAGGCAATGAGCAGTTCTTC.

This clonotype has a handful of counts. The rearrangement links TRBV10-3 to TRBJ2-7; 8 nucleotides align to TRBD1. The germline V gene has CDR1 ENHRY and CDR2 SYGVKD. V was clipped by 5 bases and J by 2 bases; unmatched bases: 2. This CDR3 contains 13 residues. CDR3 in DNA: TGTGCCATCAGTAGGACAGGGCCCTACGAGCAGTACTTC. Amino acid sequence: CAISRTGPYEQYF.

The genes are TRBV5-1 and TRBJ1-2; 9 nucleotides match TRBD1. Per the germline V gene, CDR1 is SGHRS and CDR2 is YFSETQ. The V segment lost 4 bases and the J segment 2 bases; nucleotides outside the gene matches: 3. This CDR3 has 14 residues. The CDR3 protein is CASSEGQGNYGYTF. The CDR3, as DNA: TGCGCCAGCAGCGAGGGACAGGGAAACTATGGCTACACCTTC.

V and J are TRBV29-1 and TRBJ2-3, with 8 positions matching TRBD1. This CDR3 has 14 amino acids. Germline loops: CDR1 SQVTM, CDR2 ANQGSEA. After removal of 4 bases from V and 1 base from J, the junction contained 4 bases not matched to a gene. CDR3 sequence: CSVAGGRGTDTQYF. The CDR3 region has the DNA TGCAGCGTTGCAGGGGGCCGGGGCACAGATACGCAGTATTTT.

The chain employs TRBV5-5 and TRBJ2-1, with a weak D call TRBD2 (6 bases). This CDR3 is built from 15 residues. Germline assignment: CDR1 SGHKS and CDR2 YYEKEE (reference sequence). V was trimmed by 4 bases and J by 3 bases, leaving 14 bases between them. Here the CDR3 DNA reads TGTGCCAGCAGCGTCCGGGACTCCAGCTACAATGAGCAGTTCTTC. The encoded protein is CASSVRDSSYNEQFF.

The chain carries TRBV15 and TRBJ2-7; TRBD1 might be the D (6 bases). The CDR3 is 16 amino acids. Germline V lookup: CDR1 LNHNV, CDR2 YYDKDF (reference sequence). The V end lost 1 base, the J end lost 0 bases, and 13 bases lay between the germline ends. CDR3 in DNA: TGTGCCACCAGCAGAGGAGGGGGTTTTACCTCCTACGAGCAGTACTTC. It yields the protein CATSRGGGFTSYEQYF.

The rearrangement uses TRBV4-3 and TRBJ2-7; 7 nucleotides match TRBD1. Germline CDR1 LGHNA, CDR2 YSLEER. The CDR3 totals 13 residues. V trimming: 3 bases; J trimming: 2 bases; junction bases outside the gene matches: 1. CDR3 amino acids: CASSHGTAYEQYF. Written as DNA, the CDR3 is TGCGCCAGCAGCCATGGGACAGCCTACGAGCAGTACTTC.

This chain uses TRBV12-3 or TRBV12-4 with TRBJ1-5; D is undetermined. V shed 3 bases and J shed 4 bases, with 7 bases lying between them. CDR3 length: 13 residues. The CDR3 DNA reads as TGTGCCAGCAGTTTCGCGCGGAATCAGCCCCAGCATTTT. It is translated as CASSFARNQPQHF.

The chain is built from TRBV2 and TRBJ1-1; D gene ambiguous. This CDR3 has 11 amino acids. Between the trimmed V and J ends, which lost 7 bases and 9 bases, there was a span of 12 bases. The V gene's germline CDR1 is SNHLY and CDR2 FYNNEI. CDR3 protein: CASIRSGQAFF. DNA for the CDR3: TGTGCCAGCATCAGAAGTGGTCAAGCTTTCTTT.

The chain carries TRBV2 and TRBJ1-5, with D possibly being TRBD1 (5 bases). The germline CDR1 and CDR2 sequences are SNHLY and FYNNEI. This CDR3 is 15 amino acids long. V was shortened by 1 base and J by 1 base, with 8 bases between the two germline ends. The CDR3 loop reads CASSEGWGSNQPQHF. For the CDR3, the DNA is TGTGCCAGCAGTGAAGGTTGGGGGAGCAATCAGCCCCAGCATTTT. Supplemented by reference TRBV2 and TRBJ1-5, the full variable domain reads EPEVTQTPSHQVTQMGQEVILRCVPISNHLYFYWYRQILGQKVEFLVSFYNNEISEKSEIFDDQFSVERPDGSNFTLKIRSTKLEDSAMYFCASSEGWGSNQPQHFGDGTRLSIL.

This chain links TRBV4-2 with TRBJ2-4; D gene unclear. Germline lookup yields CDR1 LGHNA and CDR2 YNFKEQ. V was shortened by 4 bases and J by 4 bases, with 5 bases between the two germline ends. This CDR3 is 12 amino acids long. The CDR3 DNA sequence: TGTGCCAGCAGCCCATCTAAAAACATTCAGTACTTC. Residues: CASSPSKNIQYF.

The chain links TRBV28 to TRBJ2-5, with a tentative D call TRBD1 (5 bases). V lost 6 bases and J lost 6, with 14 bases in between. This CDR3 has 13 residues. CDR1 and CDR2 from the germline V gene are MDHEN and SYDVKM. The CDR3 DNA is TGTGCCAGCAGCCGGCAGGGTTTGAAGACCCAGTACTTC. This translates into CASSRQGLKTQYF.

The chain carries TRBV18 and TRBJ2-1; D remains ambiguous. Deletions cut 3 bases from V and 10 bases from J, with 13 bases between. CDR3 length equals 13 residues. From germline, CDR1 is KGHSH and CDR2 LQKENI. Here the CDR3 reads CASSPPGYPEQFF. The CDR3 DNA reads TGTGCCAGCTCACCGCCTGGCTACCCGGAGCAGTTCTTC.